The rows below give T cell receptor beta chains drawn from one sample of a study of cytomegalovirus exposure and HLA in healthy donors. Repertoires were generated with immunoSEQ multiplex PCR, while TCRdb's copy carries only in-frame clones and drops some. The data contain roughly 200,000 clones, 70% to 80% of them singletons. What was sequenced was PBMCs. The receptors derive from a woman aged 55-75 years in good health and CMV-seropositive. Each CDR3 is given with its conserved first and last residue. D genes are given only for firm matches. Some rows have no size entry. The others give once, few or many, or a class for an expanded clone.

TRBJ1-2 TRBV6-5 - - CASLPRLANYGYTF TGTGCCAGCCTCCCCCGGTTGGCTAACTATGGCTACACCTTC
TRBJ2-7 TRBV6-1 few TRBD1 CASRTGQGYEQYF TGTGCCAGCAGGACCGGACAGGGCTACGAGCAGTACTTC
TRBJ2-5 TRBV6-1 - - CASSAARSGGETQYF TGTGCCAGCAGCGCGGCCCGGTCAGGGGGGGAGACCCAGTACTTC
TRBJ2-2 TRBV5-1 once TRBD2 CASSLNPSGSPGELFF TGCGCCAGCAGCTTGAATCCTAGCGGGAGTCCCGGGGAGCTGTTTTTT
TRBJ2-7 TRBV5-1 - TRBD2 CASSSTSGSYEQYF TGCGCCAGCAGCTCCACTAGCGGCTCCTACGAGCAGTACTTC
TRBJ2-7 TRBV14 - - CASSHPGRSLNEQYF TGTGCCAGCAGCCACCCAGGGAGGAGTTTGAACGAGCAGTACTTC
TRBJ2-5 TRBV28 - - CASKTQGWETQYF TGTGCCAGCAAAACTCAGGGGTGGGAGACCCAGTACTTC
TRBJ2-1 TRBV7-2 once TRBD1 CASSLAGTGYYEQFF TGTGCCAGCAGCTTAGCCGGGACAGGGTACTATGAGCAGTTCTTC
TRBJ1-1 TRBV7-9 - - CASSFDRSPWAFF TGTGCCAGCAGCTTCGACAGGAGCCCCTGGGCTTTCTTT
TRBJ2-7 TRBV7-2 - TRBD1 CASSLAAGGPYEQYF TGTGCCAGCAGCTTAGCGGCAGGGGGTCCCTACGAGCAGTACTTC
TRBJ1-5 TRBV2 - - CASRGLIANQPQHF TGTGCCAGCAGAGGACTCATAGCGAATCAGCCCCAGCATTTT
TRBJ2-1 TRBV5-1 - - CASSLGSSRGEQFF TGCGCCAGCAGCTTGGGATCCTCGAGGGGGGAGCAGTTCTTC
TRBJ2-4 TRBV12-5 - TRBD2 CASGLLRGEPKNIQYF TGTGCTAGTGGTTTGCTCCGGGGGGAACCCAAAAACATTCAGTACTTC
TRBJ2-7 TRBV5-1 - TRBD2 CASSFSGESFEQYF TGCGCCAGCAGCTTCAGCGGGGAGTCGTTCGAGCAGTACTTC
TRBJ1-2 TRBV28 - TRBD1 CATPRGRDRGSNGYTF TGTGCCACCCCCAGAGGAAGGGACAGGGGGTCGAATGGCTACACCTTC
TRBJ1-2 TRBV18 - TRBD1 CASSSTRDRGIDYTF TGTGCCAGCTCATCTACGCGGGACAGGGGGATTGACTACACCTTC
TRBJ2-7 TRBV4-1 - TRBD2 CASSQGSSAGGYEQYF TGCGCCAGCAGCCAAGGGTCCTCGGCGGGGGGTTACGAGCAGTACTTC
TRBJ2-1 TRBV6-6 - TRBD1 CASSPGTGQEQFF TGTGCCAGCAGTCCCGGGACAGGGCAGGAGCAGTTCTTC
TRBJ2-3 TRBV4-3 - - CASSQETDGGTDTQYF TGCGCCAGCAGCCAAGAAACGGACGGGGGCACAGATACGCAGTATTTT
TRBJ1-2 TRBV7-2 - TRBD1 CASSFGTGLSNYGYTF TGTGCCAGCAGCTTCGGGACAGGACTTTCTAACTATGGCTACACCTTC
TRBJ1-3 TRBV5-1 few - CASSSQGSGNTIYF TGCGCCAGCAGCTCCCAGGGTTCCGGAAACACCATATATTTT
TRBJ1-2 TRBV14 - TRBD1 CASSPRTGDGYTF TGTGCCAGCAGCCCCCGAACAGGGGACGGCTACACCTTC
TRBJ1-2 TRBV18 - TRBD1 CASSPDREYGYTF TGTGCCAGCTCACCTGACAGGGAGTATGGCTACACCTTC
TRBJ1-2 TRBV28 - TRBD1 CASSGGQGKEDTF TGTGCCAGCAGTGGGGGACAGGGGAAGGAGGACACCTTC
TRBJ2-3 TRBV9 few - CASSPGVTDTQYF TGTGCCAGCAGCCCCGGGGTCACAGATACGCAGTATTTT
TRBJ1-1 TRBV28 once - CASRTQGGTFF TGTGCCAGCAGGACACAGGGAGGGACTTTCTTT
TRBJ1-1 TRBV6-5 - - CATRDRLNTEAFF TGTGCCACCCGAGACAGACTGAACACTGAAGCTTTCTTT
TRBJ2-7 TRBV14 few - CASSSQLYEQYF TGTGCCAGCAGCAGTCAACTATACGAGCAGTACTTC
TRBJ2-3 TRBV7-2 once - CASSLRERDTQYF TGTGCCAGCAGCTTAAGGGAGAGAGATACGCAGTATTTT
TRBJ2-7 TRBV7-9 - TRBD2 CASSPGGGIEQYF TGTGCCAGCAGCCCGGGGGGGGGAATCGAGCAGTACTTC
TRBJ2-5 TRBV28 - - CASRPGRVETQYF TGTGCCAGCAGGCCGGGAAGGGTGGAGACCCAGTACTTC
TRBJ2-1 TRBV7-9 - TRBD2 CASSISGEQFF TGTGCCAGCAGCATTAGCGGGGAGCAGTTCTTC
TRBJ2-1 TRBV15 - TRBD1 CATSRELPGQGSSEQFF TGTGCCACCAGCAGAGAACTACCGGGACAGGGTAGTAGTGAGCAGTTCTTC
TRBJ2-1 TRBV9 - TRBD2 CASSVSSGSWYEQFF TGTGCCAGCAGCGTTTCTAGCGGGAGTTGGTATGAGCAGTTCTTC
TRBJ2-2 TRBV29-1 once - CSTERNTGELFF TGCAGCACCGAGCGGAACACCGGGGAGCTGTTTTTT
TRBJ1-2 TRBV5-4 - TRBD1 CASSLGQGGGGYTF TGTGCCAGCAGCTTAGGACAGGGGGGCGGTGGCTACACCTTC
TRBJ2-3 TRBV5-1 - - CASSFGYPDTQYF TGCGCCAGCAGCTTCGGTTACCCTGATACGCAGTATTTT
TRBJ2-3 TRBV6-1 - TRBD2 CASRRTSGTDTQYF TGTGCCAGTAGACGGACTAGCGGCACAGATACGCAGTATTTT
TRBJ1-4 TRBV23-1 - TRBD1 CASSHGTVATNEKLFF TGCGCCAGCAGTCACGGGACAGTTGCAACTAATGAAAAACTGTTTTTT
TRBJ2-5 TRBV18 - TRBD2 CASSTRTSGVGETQYF TGTGCCAGCTCAACTAGGACTAGCGGGGTCGGGGAGACCCAGTACTTC
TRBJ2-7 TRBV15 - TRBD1 CATSRGGTESYEQYF TGTGCCACCAGCAGAGGGGGGACAGAATCCTACGAGCAGTACTTC
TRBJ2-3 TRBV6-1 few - CASRRNRRDTDTQYF TGTGCCAGCAGGAGGAACAGGAGAGACACAGATACGCAGTATTTT
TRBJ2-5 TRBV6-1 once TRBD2 CASSETSGGEVKETQYF TGTGCCAGCAGTGAGACTAGCGGGGGGGAGGTGAAAGAGACCCAGTACTTC
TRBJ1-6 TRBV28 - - CASSPPGPPLHF TGTGCCAGCAGTCCGCCAGGGCCACCCCTCCACTTT
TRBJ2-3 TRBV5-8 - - CASSLAIYTDTQYF TGTGCCAGCAGCTTGGCCATCTACACAGATACGCAGTATTTT
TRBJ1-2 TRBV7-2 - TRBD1 CASSPGQGQGYTF TGTGCCAGCAGCCCTGGACAGGGTCAGGGCTACACCTTC
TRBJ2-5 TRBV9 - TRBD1 CASSDRGQTQYF TGTGCCAGCAGTGACAGGGGCCAGACCCAGTACTTC
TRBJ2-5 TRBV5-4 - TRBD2 CASSSSREGETQYF TGTGCCAGCAGCTCGTCACGGGAGGGAGAGACCCAGTACTTC